A selection of T cell receptor beta chains follows, all from one sample in a study of T cell repertoires in cytomegalovirus infection. TCRdb independently ran MiXCR on the reads; one entry per CDR3 protein. The table records a few hundred thousand distinct CDR3 sequences, approximately 30% of them present only once. These receptors lack a known antigen. The sequencing here drew on cultured PBMCs, taken from culture after CMV antigen stimulation. These TCRs come from a human donor in good health (CMV status not recorded). Some clones in this sample may be carry-over from other donors' samples. The CDR3 runs from the conserved cysteine through the conserved F or W. Fields, in order: CDR3 length, D gene, V gene, J gene, clone size, CDR3 DNA, CDR3 protein. The D gene is left open where the match is weak. Clone sizes are given selectively: once, few, many, or a class where the clone is expanded.

16	TRBD2	TRBV4-1	TRBJ2-1	.	TGCGCCAGCAGCCAAGAAACTAGCGGAACCTACAATGAGCAGTTCTTC	CASSQETSGTYNEQFF
16	.	TRBV7-2	TRBJ2-7	few	TGTGCCAGCAGCTTAGCGTCTGGGCAGGGATACTACGAGCAGTACTTC	CASSLASGQGYYEQYF
15	.	TRBV28	TRBJ2-6	few	TGTGCCAGTCTCGCCGGGACGGCTGGGGCCAACGTCCTGACTTTC	CASLAGTAGANVLTF
14	.	TRBV4-2	TRBJ1-1	.	TGTGCCAGCAGCCAAGCGGGACCGAACACTGAAGCTTTCTTT	CASSQAGPNTEAFF
17	TRBD1	TRBV6-2/TRBV6-3	TRBJ2-1	few	TGTGCCAGCAGCCCCAGGGACAGCCCGAGCTCCTACAATGAGCAGTTCTTC	CASSPRDSPSSYNEQFF
14	.	TRBV12-3/TRBV12-4	TRBJ2-7	few	TGTGCCAGCAGCCCCGGACTTGGTCCCTACGAGCAGTACTTC	CASSPGLGPYEQYF
16	TRBD1	TRBV4-1	TRBJ2-7	.	TGCGCCAGCAGCCTTATCACCGGGACAGGGGGCTACGAGCAGTACTTC	CASSLITGTGGYEQYF
15	.	TRBV7-8	TRBJ1-3	.	TGTGCCAGCAGCCGCGGGACGGGCTCTGGAAACACCATATATTTT	CASSRGTGSGNTIYF
16	TRBD2	TRBV2	TRBJ2-3	few	TGTGCCAGCAGTGGGACTAGCGGGGGATTCACAGATACGCAGTATTTT	CASSGTSGGFTDTQYF
15	TRBD1	TRBV3-1	TRBJ2-1	.	TGTGCCAGCAGCCAAGAAGGCCTAGGGGGCAATGAGCAGCTCTTC	CASSQEGLGGNEQLF
12	.	TRBV27	TRBJ2-5	.	TGTGCCAGCAAATCCGACCAAGAGACCCAGTACTTC	CASKSDQETQYF
15	.	TRBV19	TRBJ2-5	.	TGTGCCAGTAGTATTGGGGGAGTAGGCCAAGAGACCCAGTACTTC	CASSIGGVGQETQYF
16	TRBD2	TRBV6-5	TRBJ2-1	.	TGTGCCAGCAGTGAAGCTAGCGGAACCGCCTACAATGAGCAGTTCTTC	CASSEASGTAYNEQFF
13	TRBD2	TRBV20-1	TRBJ2-2	few	TGCAGTGTCCTAGCGGGAGGGCCCGGGGAGCTGTTTTTT	CSVLAGGPGELFF
12	.	TRBV20-1	TRBJ2-5	once	TGCAGTGCTAGAGGTTCCCAAGAGACCCAGTACTTC	CSARGSQETQYF
14	.	TRBV7-9	TRBJ2-7	few	TGTGCCAGCAGCTCAGGGGGACTATCCTACGAGCAGTACTTC	CASSSGGLSYEQYF
15	.	TRBV18	TRBJ2-1	.	TGTGCCAGCTCACTCGGCTCCAGCCCCTGGAGTGAGCAGTTCTTC	CASSLGSSPWSEQFF
15	.	TRBV7-2	TRBJ2-2	few	TGTGCCAGCGTCTGGGATACAGGGTCCTACGGGGAGCTGTTTTTT	CASVWDTGSYGELFF
15	TRBD1	TRBV12-3/TRBV12-4	TRBJ1-5	.	TGTGCCAGCAGTCCACCAGGGACAGCGAATCAGCCCCAGCATTTT	CASSPPGTANQPQHF
17	.	TRBV7-8	TRBJ1-2	many	TGTGCCAGCAGCTTATCCCCACCGCGACAGCAAAACTATGGCTACACCTTC	CASSLSPPRQQNYGYTF
15	.	TRBV5-4	TRBJ2-4	many	TGTGCCAGCAGCTCTGACAGTCTAGCCAAAAACATTCAGTACTTC	CASSSDSLAKNIQYF
13	.	TRBV7-2	TRBJ2-1	many	TGTGCCAGCAGCTCCGCGACCGCGGGTAAGCAGTTCTTC	CASSSATAGKQFF
15	.	TRBV23-1	TRBJ1-1	few	TGCGCCAGCAGTCACCATCCGGGCCAGGGGAATGAAGCTTTCTTT	CASSHHPGQGNEAFF
20	.	TRBV19	TRBJ1-5	.	TGTGCCAGTAGACATGCAGAAGGAAACGAACAAGTGTTGAGCAATCAGCCCCAGCATTTT	CASRHAEGNEQVLSNQPQHF
15	.	TRBV7-6	TRBJ1-5	few	TGTGCCAGCAGCTTAGTTCCAGGGAGCAATCAGCCCCAGCATTTT	CASSLVPGSNQPQHF
13	TRBD1	TRBV7-2	TRBJ1-2	.	TGTGCCAGCAGCTTACAGGGGGCGGGGGGCTACACCTTC	CASSLQGAGGYTF
14	.	TRBV7-9	TRBJ2-3	.	TGTGCCAGCAGCTTAGAGGGTATCACAGATACGCAGTATTTT	CASSLEGITDTQYF
15	.	TRBV7-9	TRBJ2-1	.	TGTGCCAGCAGCTTATTTGACCAAGGAACCAATGAGCAGTTCTTC	CASSLFDQGTNEQFF
15	TRBD1	TRBV12-3/TRBV12-4	TRBJ2-2	.	TGTGCCAGCAACAGACCCGACAGGGGCCTAGGGGAGCTGTTTTTT	CASNRPDRGLGELFF
17	TRBD2	TRBV19	TRBJ2-2	.	TGTGCCAGTAAAGATCCTAGCGGGAGTCGGGGCACCGGGGAGCTGTTTTTT	CASKDPSGSRGTGELFF
15	TRBD1	TRBV6-1	TRBJ2-7	.	TGTGCCAGCAGTAGGACCGGGACAGGGGGCAAAGAGCAGTACTTC	CASSRTGTGGKEQYF
17	.	TRBV7-9	TRBJ1-4	.	TGTGCCAGCAGACCGCCTCCGATAGGGCCCAGGGATGAAAAACTGTTTTTT	CASRPPPIGPRDEKLFF
16	TRBD2	TRBV7-2	TRBJ2-3	.	TGTGCCAGCAGCCATAGGGCGGGGACTATGACCCAGACGCAGTATTTT	CASSHRAGTMTQTQYF
14	.	TRBV19	TRBJ2-4	many	TGTGCCAGTAGTATGTCCAGGGATCGAAACATTCAGTACTTC	CASSMSRDRNIQYF
15	.	TRBV7-9	TRBJ2-1	few	TGTGCCAGCACCCGAGGGGGAGTCTCCTACAATGAGCAGTTCTTC	CASTRGGVSYNEQFF
15	TRBD2	TRBV20-1	TRBJ2-1	few	TGCAGTGCTAGAACGACGGGGGGGCTAGCCGTCGCGCAGTTCTTC	CSARTTGGLAVAQFF
13	.	TRBV10-1	TRBJ2-3	.	TGCGCCAGCAGTGCCAGCGGAGGGGATACGCAGTATTTT	CASSASGGDTQYF
14	.	TRBV7-2	TRBJ1-1	many	TGTGCCAGCAGCTTAGTCGTCCTGGAAAGCTGGCCTTTCTTT	CASSLVVLESWPFF
15	.	TRBV7-2	TRBJ1-1	few	TGTGCCAGCAGCCCATCCCGTTTAAGGGACACTGAAGCTTTCTTT	CASSPSRLRDTEAFF
20	TRBD1	TRBV7-9	TRBJ2-4	.	TGTGCCAGCAGCTTATCCCCGGGACAGAAGGACTCTACGGCCAAAAACATTCAGTACTTC	CASSLSPGQKDSTAKNIQYF
14	TRBD2	TRBV29-1	TRBJ2-7	.	TGCAGCGCCGCGGGACTAGCGGGAGTCGGGGAGCAGTACTTC	CSAAGLAGVGEQYF
15	TRBD2	TRBV7-2	TRBJ2-1	many	TGTGCCAGCAGCCCGACTAGCGGGAGAATAGATGAGCAGTTCTTC	CASSPTSGRIDEQFF
15	.	TRBV6-1	TRBJ2-7	few	TGTGCCAGCCAGGCGCGGCTAGCGCGCTCCTACGAGCAGTACTTC	CASQARLARSYEQYF
12	.	TRBV2	TRBJ2-1	few	TGTGCCAGCAGATCCGTATACAATGAGCAGTTCTTC	CASRSVYNEQFF
14	.	TRBV4-1	TRBJ2-7	once	TGCGCCAGCAGCCAACCCAGTCAAGCCTACGAGCAGTACTTC	CASSQPSQAYEQYF
14	.	TRBV7-2	TRBJ2-5	.	TGTGCCAGCAGGCGGACTCCGTACCAAGAGACCCAGTACTTC	CASRRTPYQETQYF
12	.	TRBV7-2	TRBJ1-3	.	TGTGCCAGCAGCCCGTCCGGAAACACCATACATTTT	CASSPSGNTIHF
15	.	TRBV7-2	TRBJ1-1	few	TGTGCCAGCAGCCCCCGGGGGGGGCGCCCCACTGAAGCTTTCTTT	CASSPRGGRPTEAFF
12	.	TRBV20-1	TRBJ2-7	.	TGCAGTGCAAGCCCAACCACCGACGAGCAGTACTTC	CSASPTTDEQYF
16	.	TRBV5-1	TRBJ1-2	.	TGCGCCAGCAGCTTGTCCCGGAAGGACCCCCACTATGGCTACACCTTC	CASSLSRKDPHYGYTF